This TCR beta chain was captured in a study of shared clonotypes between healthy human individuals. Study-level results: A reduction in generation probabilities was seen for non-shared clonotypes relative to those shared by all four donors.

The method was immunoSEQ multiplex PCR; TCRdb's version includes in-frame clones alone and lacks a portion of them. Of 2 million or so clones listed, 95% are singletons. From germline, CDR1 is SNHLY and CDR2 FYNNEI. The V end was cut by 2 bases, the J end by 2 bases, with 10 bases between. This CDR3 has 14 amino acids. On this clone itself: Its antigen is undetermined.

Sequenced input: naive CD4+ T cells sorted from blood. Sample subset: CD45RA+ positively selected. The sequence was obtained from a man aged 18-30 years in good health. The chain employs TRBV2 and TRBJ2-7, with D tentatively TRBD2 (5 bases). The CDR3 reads CASSEQAGTYEQYF. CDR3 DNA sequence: TGTGCCAGCAGTGAACAGGCGGGTACCTACGAGCAGTACTTC.